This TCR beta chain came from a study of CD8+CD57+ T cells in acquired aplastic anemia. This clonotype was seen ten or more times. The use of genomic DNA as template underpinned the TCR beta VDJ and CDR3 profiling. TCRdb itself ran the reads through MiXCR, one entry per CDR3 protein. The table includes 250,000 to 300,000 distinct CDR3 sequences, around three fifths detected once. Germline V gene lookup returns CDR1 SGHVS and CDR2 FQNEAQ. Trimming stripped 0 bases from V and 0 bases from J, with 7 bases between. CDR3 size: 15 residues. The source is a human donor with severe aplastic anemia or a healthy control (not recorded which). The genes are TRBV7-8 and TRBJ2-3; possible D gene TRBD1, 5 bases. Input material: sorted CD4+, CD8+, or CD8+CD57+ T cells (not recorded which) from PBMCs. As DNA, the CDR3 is TGTGCCAGCAGCTTAGCAAGGGGCAGCACAGATACGCAGTATTTT. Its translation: CASSLARGSTDTQYF.